The clone carrying this T cell receptor (beta chain) was observed a handful of times. The antigen remains unidentified. The data were obtained in a study of T-cell memory formation after mild COVID-19. Overall study findings and caveats: Some responding clones appeared in pre-infection memory, suggesting cross-reactive memory joined. Confirmation of SARS-CoV-2 specificity was lacking for second-wave clones peaking day 37. Day 15 to 85 contracting clones showed balanced CD4/CD8; day 15 to 37 expanders favored CD4+.

It was 5'RACE with constant-segment primers that produced the TCR alpha and TCR beta cDNA libraries, which carried sample barcodes and UMIs. MiXCR was run by TCRdb on the 5' RACE reads, yielding one entry per CDR3 protein. The sample includes about 560,000 distinct CDR3 sequences, 17% of them seen just once. The CDR3 covers 16 residues. Germline values: CDR1 SGHDN, CDR2 FVKESK. The V gene end was trimmed by 2 bases and the J gene end by 4 bases; junction bases not matched to a gene: 7. Sequencing used PBMCs or a T cell subset sorted from them (not recorded which). The V gene is TRBV14, the J gene TRBJ2-1; 8 bases are shared with TRBD1. This TCR came from an adult woman who had mild COVID-19 (a few samples of this study predate the infection). Cell type and time point are not known. CDR3 amino acids: CASSQRGTGGYNEQFF. CDR3 coding DNA: TGTGCCAGCAGCCAACGAGGGACAGGAGGATACAATGAGCAGTTCTTC.